The present entry profiles one TCR beta chain with its context. Its antigen remains unidentified. Scientists ran DNA taken from cultured CD4+ T cells through the Oncomine TCR Beta short-read assay for sequencing. From cultured CD4+ T cells, genomic DNA was extracted. TCRdb used MiXCR to reprocess the PCR reads, holding one entry per CDR3 protein. Of about 15,000 distinct CDR3 sequences listed, 48% are singletons. The CDR3 sequence is 18 residues long. The germline gives CDR1 DFQATT, CDR2 SNEGSKA (reference sequence). With V trimmed by 3 bases and J by 3 bases, 18 bases remained unmatched. Indicated treatment: roughly ten-day PBMC culture with coronavirus spike peptide pools or control peptides (ViraFEST assay). These data belong to a study of vaccination and CD4 T cells after COVID-19. Across the whole study: Four females and six males made up the convalescents, two of whom were Hispanic.

The sequence came from a human donor who had recovered from COVID-19. The rearrangement links TRBV20-1 to TRBJ1-2; TRBD1 aligns across 8 bases. The sequenced sample was CD4+ T cells from blood, cultured in vitro. The CDR3 loop reads CSASRRGRVDPGDYGYTF. The CDR3 DNA is TGCAGTGCTAGCCGCAGGGGGCGCGTAGACCCCGGGGACTATGGCTACACCTTC.